Listed below are T cell receptor beta chains from one sample, sequenced in a study of metastatic and nonmetastatic thyroid tumors. TCRdb reassembled clones from the PCR reads with MiXCR. The sample lists roughly 72,000 clones; about 17% were seen once. The specimen was blood. Receptor source: a female donor with papillary thyroid cancer or a benign thyroid nodule (not recorded which). Some clones in this sample may be carry-over from other donors' samples. Each CDR3 is given with its conserved first and last residue. Fields, in order: clone size, D gene, V gene, J gene, CDR3 DNA, CDR3 protein. A D gene is named only where the DNA matches it firmly. Part of the rows lack a size; the others show once, few, many or a class for expanded clones.

clone size: many; D gene: TRBD2; V gene: TRBV7-2; J gene: TRBJ2-1; CDR3 DNA: TGTGCCAGCAGCTTAGACGCTAGCGGGTACAATGAGCAGTTCTTC; CDR3 protein: CASSLDASGYNEQFF
clone size: .; D gene: .; V gene: TRBV28; J gene: TRBJ1-2; CDR3 DNA: TGTGCCAGCAGTCCAGCCCGGGCCCGCAATGGCTACACCTTC; CDR3 protein: CASSPARARNGYTF
clone size: many; D gene: .; V gene: TRBV9; J gene: TRBJ1-1; CDR3 DNA: TGTGCCAGCAGCCCCCGTACAGGTGCTGAAGCTTTCTTT; CDR3 protein: CASSPRTGAEAFF
clone size: few; D gene: TRBD2; V gene: TRBV7-8; J gene: TRBJ2-7; CDR3 DNA: TGTGCCAGCAGCTCGGGACTAGTCGGCGAGCAGTACTTC; CDR3 protein: CASSSGLVGEQYF
clone size: many; D gene: TRBD2; V gene: TRBV4-2; J gene: TRBJ2-7; CDR3 DNA: TGTGCCAGCAGCCAAGGGGGTAGCGGGAGTCCCTCCTACGAGCAGTACTTC; CDR3 protein: CASSQGGSGSPSYEQYF
clone size: many; D gene: .; V gene: TRBV4-2; J gene: TRBJ2-2; CDR3 DNA: TGTGCCAGCAGCCAAGACGAAGGTGGGGGTGGCGGGGAGCTGTTTTTT; CDR3 protein: CASSQDEGGGGGELFF
clone size: many; D gene: TRBD1; V gene: TRBV5-5; J gene: TRBJ1-1; CDR3 DNA: TGTGCCAGCAGCTTCGCAGGGGGTCTTACTGAAGCTTTCTTT; CDR3 protein: CASSFAGGLTEAFF
clone size: many; D gene: TRBD1; V gene: TRBV5-8; J gene: TRBJ1-2; CDR3 DNA: TGTGCCAGCAGCTTGGCCGCCGGACAGGGGGGTGCGAGCTACACCTTC; CDR3 protein: CASSLAAGQGGASYTF
clone size: .; D gene: .; V gene: TRBV19; J gene: TRBJ1-6; CDR3 DNA: TGTGCCAGTAGATTCAAGGGCCATAATTCACCCCTCCACTTT; CDR3 protein: CASRFKGHNSPLHF
clone size: .; D gene: TRBD2; V gene: TRBV20-1; J gene: TRBJ2-5; CDR3 DNA: TGCAGTATTCAGAGCCGCAACACGGGAGGGACCCAGTACTTC; CDR3 protein: CSIQSRNTGGTQYF
clone size: .; D gene: TRBD1; V gene: TRBV20-1; J gene: TRBJ2-7; CDR3 DNA: TGCAGTGCTAGAAAGTCAGGACAGGGTAGGCTCCGTGCTACCTACGAGCAGTACTTC; CDR3 protein: CSARKSGQGRLRATYEQYF
clone size: .; D gene: TRBD2; V gene: TRBV20-1; J gene: TRBJ2-7; CDR3 DNA: TGCAGTGCTAGGGGGACTACCCCTTGGTTCGACGAGCAGTACTTC; CDR3 protein: CSARGTTPWFDEQYF
clone size: many; D gene: .; V gene: TRBV7-9; J gene: TRBJ2-5; CDR3 DNA: TGTGCCAGCGACCCCCTTCTAGCCCAAGAGACCCAGTACTTC; CDR3 protein: CASDPLLAQETQYF
clone size: few; D gene: .; V gene: TRBV6-1; J gene: TRBJ2-7; CDR3 DNA: TGTGCCAGCAGTGCGGGGAAAATTGACGAGCAGTACTTC; CDR3 protein: CASSAGKIDEQYF
clone size: many; D gene: TRBD1; V gene: TRBV28; J gene: TRBJ1-2; CDR3 DNA: TGTGCCAGCAGTTTATTAGCACAGGGGACCGGGGGCCTCTATGGCTACACCTTC; CDR3 protein: CASSLLAQGTGGLYGYTF
clone size: many; D gene: .; V gene: TRBV6-1; J gene: TRBJ1-2; CDR3 DNA: TGTGCCAGCAGTGGATGGGGAACAGGAAACTATGGCTACACCTTC; CDR3 protein: CASSGWGTGNYGYTF
clone size: many; D gene: TRBD2; V gene: TRBV5-1; J gene: TRBJ2-5; CDR3 DNA: TGCGCCAGCAGCTTTCGAACTAGCGGACCCCAAGAGACCCAGTACTTC; CDR3 protein: CASSFRTSGPQETQYF
clone size: many; D gene: TRBD1; V gene: TRBV11-3; J gene: TRBJ2-5; CDR3 DNA: TGTGCCAGCAGACTGGACAGGGGCCAAGAGACCCAGTACTTC; CDR3 protein: CASRLDRGQETQYF
clone size: many; D gene: .; V gene: TRBV5-6; J gene: TRBJ2-3; CDR3 DNA: TGTGCCAGCAGCTTGGGGGCTAGCACAGATACGCAGTATTTT; CDR3 protein: CASSLGASTDTQYF
clone size: .; D gene: .; V gene: TRBV6-6; J gene: TRBJ2-3; CDR3 DNA: TGTGCCAGCAGTTACTCCCAGGTACCCCCAGATACGCAGTATTTT; CDR3 protein: CASSYSQVPPDTQYF
clone size: few; D gene: .; V gene: TRBV6-1; J gene: TRBJ2-7; CDR3 DNA: TGTGCCAGCAGTACAGGGACCACCGGTTTCTACGAGCAGTACTTC; CDR3 protein: CASSTGTTGFYEQYF
clone size: many; D gene: .; V gene: TRBV28; J gene: TRBJ1-1; CDR3 DNA: TGTGCCAGCAGGCCCTGGCGGACCGGGATGTCAGCTTTCTTT; CDR3 protein: CASRPWRTGMSAFF
clone size: .; D gene: .; V gene: TRBV20-1; J gene: TRBJ1-2; CDR3 DNA: TGCAGTGCTCCGAACAGGGTATGGAATGGCTACACCTTC; CDR3 protein: CSAPNRVWNGYTF
clone size: few; D gene: TRBD1; V gene: TRBV28; J gene: TRBJ2-7; CDR3 DNA: TGTGCCAGCAGTGGTACGGGACAGGGGGCATGGGAGCAGTACTTC; CDR3 protein: CASSGTGQGAWEQYF
clone size: many; D gene: TRBD2; V gene: TRBV20-1; J gene: TRBJ2-1; CDR3 DNA: TGCAGTGCTAGAGGGCCCACTAGCGGGAAAGGAGTCTATAGGTCCTACAATGAGCAGTTCTTC; CDR3 protein: CSARGPTSGKGVYRSYNEQFF
clone size: few; D gene: TRBD1; V gene: TRBV29-1; J gene: TRBJ2-2; CDR3 DNA: TGCAGCGTGGGGCTGACAGGGACGAACACCGGGGAGCTGTTTTTT; CDR3 protein: CSVGLTGTNTGELFF
clone size: .; D gene: TRBD2; V gene: TRBV30; J gene: TRBJ2-7; CDR3 DNA: TGTGCCTGGAGCTCGGGACTGAGGACTAGCGGGGAGGACTACGAGCAGTACTTC; CDR3 protein: CAWSSGLRTSGEDYEQYF
clone size: .; D gene: TRBD2; V gene: TRBV20-1; J gene: TRBJ2-7; CDR3 DNA: TGCAGTGCTAGACTAGCGGGAACGGGGGAGCAGTACTTC; CDR3 protein: CSARLAGTGEQYF
clone size: .; D gene: .; V gene: TRBV28; J gene: TRBJ2-7; CDR3 DNA: TGTGCCAGCAGAGGCTCCCAGGGAGACTACGAGCAGTACTTC; CDR3 protein: CASRGSQGDYEQYF
clone size: .; D gene: TRBD2; V gene: TRBV5-4; J gene: TRBJ2-7; CDR3 DNA: TGTGCCAGCAGCTTACTTGGACTAGCGGGAGGGCCGAGTTACGAGCAGTACTTC; CDR3 protein: CASSLLGLAGGPSYEQYF
clone size: once; D gene: TRBD2; V gene: TRBV20-1; J gene: TRBJ2-6; CDR3 DNA: TGCAGTGCTAGGATTAGCGGGAGGCCCTATCCTGGGGCCAACTTCCTGACTTTC; CDR3 protein: CSARISGRPYPGANFLTF
clone size: many; D gene: .; V gene: TRBV28; J gene: TRBJ2-4; CDR3 DNA: TGTGCCAGCAGAACAGACAAGAAAAACATTCAGTACTTC; CDR3 protein: CASRTDKKNIQYF
clone size: .; D gene: .; V gene: TRBV2; J gene: TRBJ1-5; CDR3 DNA: TGTGCCAGCAGAACCGGGAACGCGAGAAATCAGCCCCAGCATTTT; CDR3 protein: CASRTGNARNQPQHF
clone size: .; D gene: TRBD1; V gene: TRBV29-1; J gene: TRBJ1-4; CDR3 DNA: TGCAGCGTTGCCGACAGGGGGCTTGAAAAACTGTTTTTT; CDR3 protein: CSVADRGLEKLFF
clone size: .; D gene: .; V gene: TRBV6-1; J gene: TRBJ1-1; CDR3 DNA: TGTGCCATCAGGGTAGACGTGAACACTGAAGCTTTCTTT; CDR3 protein: CAIRVDVNTEAFF
clone size: many; D gene: .; V gene: TRBV2; J gene: TRBJ2-2; CDR3 DNA: TGTGCCAGCAGTGACCGACAGGGAGGTACCGGGGAGCTGTTTTTT; CDR3 protein: CASSDRQGGTGELFF
clone size: .; D gene: TRBD2; V gene: TRBV30; J gene: TRBJ2-5; CDR3 DNA: TGTGCCTGGAGTGTCGGACTAGCGGGAGTCGAGACCCAGTACTTC; CDR3 protein: CAWSVGLAGVETQYF
clone size: many; D gene: TRBD2; V gene: TRBV28; J gene: TRBJ2-7; CDR3 DNA: TGTGCCAGCAGTTTTGCAGCGGGAGGGGGCGAGCAGTACTTC; CDR3 protein: CASSFAAGGGEQYF
clone size: many; D gene: .; V gene: TRBV6-1; J gene: TRBJ2-3; CDR3 DNA: TGTGCCAGCAGCGAAACACTACCAGATACGCAGTATTTT; CDR3 protein: CASSETLPDTQYF
clone size: many; D gene: .; V gene: TRBV11-3; J gene: TRBJ2-3; CDR3 DNA: TGTGCCAGCAGCCCCCAGTGGGGGCAGCGGACAGATACGCAGTATTTT; CDR3 protein: CASSPQWGQRTDTQYF
clone size: many; D gene: .; V gene: TRBV12-3/TRBV12-4; J gene: TRBJ2-1; CDR3 DNA: TGTGCCAGCAGTCTGGACCGTGGCTACAATGAGCAGTTCTTC; CDR3 protein: CASSLDRGYNEQFF
clone size: .; D gene: TRBD1; V gene: TRBV7-8; J gene: TRBJ2-7; CDR3 DNA: TGTGCCAGCAGCCCCCGCGGGACAGGTTACGAGCAGTACTTC; CDR3 protein: CASSPRGTGYEQYF
clone size: few; D gene: .; V gene: TRBV18; J gene: TRBJ2-7; CDR3 DNA: TGTGCCAGCTCTGCCCAAAGCGAAGTTAGCGAGCAGTACTTC; CDR3 protein: CASSAQSEVSEQYF
clone size: many; D gene: .; V gene: TRBV6-4; J gene: TRBJ1-2; CDR3 DNA: TGTGCCAGCAGTGAGGGTCGGGGATACGGTCGTGGCTACACCTTC; CDR3 protein: CASSEGRGYGRGYTF
clone size: many; D gene: .; V gene: TRBV9; J gene: TRBJ2-1; CDR3 DNA: TGTGCCAGCAGCGCGGACTCTTACAATGAGCAGTTCTTC; CDR3 protein: CASSADSYNEQFF
clone size: many; D gene: .; V gene: TRBV28; J gene: TRBJ1-2; CDR3 DNA: TGTGCCAGCACCGGGGGCATAAGCTATGGCTACACCTTC; CDR3 protein: CASTGGISYGYTF
clone size: many; D gene: .; V gene: TRBV2; J gene: TRBJ1-3; CDR3 DNA: TGTGCCAGCAGTGAAGTTGGCAGGGAATCTGGAAACACCATATATTTT; CDR3 protein: CASSEVGRESGNTIYF
clone size: many; D gene: TRBD2; V gene: TRBV7-9; J gene: TRBJ2-7; CDR3 DNA: TGTGCCAGCAGCTTTCGCGGGAGCTACGAGCAGTACTTC; CDR3 protein: CASSFRGSYEQYF
clone size: many; D gene: .; V gene: TRBV18; J gene: TRBJ2-7; CDR3 DNA: TGTGCCAGCTCACCAGTCAGGGTCGTCAGGGAGATCGAGCAGTACTTC; CDR3 protein: CASSPVRVVREIEQYF
clone size: few; D gene: .; V gene: TRBV6-2/TRBV6-3; J gene: TRBJ1-2; CDR3 DNA: TGTGCCAGCAGTTATTTGATGAAGGCCTATGGCTACACCTTC; CDR3 protein: CASSYLMKAYGYTF
clone size: many; D gene: .; V gene: TRBV5-1; J gene: TRBJ1-4; CDR3 DNA: TGCGCCAGCAGCCCCTCGGATGGGTCTAATGAAAAACTGTTTTTT; CDR3 protein: CASSPSDGSNEKLFF
clone size: many; D gene: .; V gene: TRBV9; J gene: TRBJ2-3; CDR3 DNA: TGTGCCAGCAGCGTAGGGGACGCAGATACGCAGTATTTT; CDR3 protein: CASSVGDADTQYF
clone size: .; D gene: .; V gene: TRBV11-2; J gene: TRBJ2-5; CDR3 DNA: TGTGCCAGCAGCTTAGGTCCTAGCTTAGAGACCCAGTACTTC; CDR3 protein: CASSLGPSLETQYF
clone size: .; D gene: .; V gene: TRBV30; J gene: TRBJ2-3; CDR3 DNA: TGTGCCTGGAGTGGAATCGTTGCGCAGTATTTT; CDR3 protein: CAWSGIVAQYF
clone size: many; D gene: .; V gene: TRBV12-3/TRBV12-4; J gene: TRBJ1-1; CDR3 DNA: TGTGCCAGCAGTAAAACAAGGGACACTGAAGCTTTCTTT; CDR3 protein: CASSKTRDTEAFF
clone size: many; D gene: .; V gene: TRBV6-1; J gene: TRBJ2-5; CDR3 DNA: TGTGCCAGCAGTTCCTCCTGGGGCTCCCAAGAGACCCAGTACTTC; CDR3 protein: CASSSSWGSQETQYF
clone size: .; D gene: TRBD1; V gene: TRBV12-3/TRBV12-4; J gene: TRBJ1-2; CDR3 DNA: TGTGCCAGCAGTCCCGGGACAGACTTTAACTATGGCTACACCTTC; CDR3 protein: CASSPGTDFNYGYTF
clone size: many; D gene: .; V gene: TRBV6-2/TRBV6-3; J gene: TRBJ1-5; CDR3 DNA: TGTGCCAGCAGTCCACCTTCGGGACCGCCCATGGGACAGCCCCAGCATTTT; CDR3 protein: CASSPPSGPPMGQPQHF